Listed below are T cell receptor beta chains from one sample, sequenced in a study of T cells in Graves' hyperthyroidism and ophthalmopathy. TCRdb itself ran the multiplex PCR reads through MiXCR, one entry per CDR3 protein. Seen here are some 510,000 distinct CDR3 sequences, about 43% observed once, and the top ten hold approximately 8.2%. The source material was peripheral blood or thyroid tissue (not recorded which). These TCRs come from a woman aged 18 to 35 with Graves' hyperthyroidism. Both conserved end residues are part of each CDR3. The D gene is left open where the match is weak. Size tells how often a clone was seen (once, few, many) or the class of an expanded clone, and some rows leave it out.

j_gene: TRBJ1-5; abundance: few; v_gene: TRBV6-1; d_gene: NA; CDR3nt: TGTGCCAGCAGGTTTGCAGATAATCAGCCCCAGCATTTT; CDR3aa: CASRFADNQPQHF
j_gene: TRBJ1-1; abundance: NA; v_gene: TRBV9; d_gene: NA; CDR3nt: TGTGCCAGCAGCGTAGAAGGGGAGGGCACTGAAGCTTTCTTT; CDR3aa: CASSVEGEGTEAFF
j_gene: TRBJ1-2; abundance: NA; v_gene: TRBV24-1; d_gene: NA; CDR3nt: TGTGCCACCAGTGATGGGGTTATGGGCTACACCTTC; CDR3aa: CATSDGVMGYTF
j_gene: TRBJ2-3; abundance: NA; v_gene: TRBV7-6; d_gene: NA; CDR3nt: TGTGCCAGCAGCAGGGGGGACGTTAATGTCTATACGCAGTATTTT; CDR3aa: CASSRGDVNVYTQYF
j_gene: TRBJ2-6; abundance: NA; v_gene: TRBV15; d_gene: NA; CDR3nt: TGTGCCACCAGCAGAGGGACCGCGGCTGGGGCCAACGTCCTGACTTTC; CDR3aa: CATSRGTAAGANVLTF
j_gene: TRBJ2-5; abundance: once; v_gene: TRBV25-1; d_gene: TRBD2; CDR3nt: TGTGCCAGCATCCGGGGGTGGCTAGCGGGGCAAGAGACCCAGTACTTC; CDR3aa: CASIRGWLAGQETQYF
j_gene: TRBJ1-1; abundance: few; v_gene: TRBV7-8; d_gene: NA; CDR3nt: TGTGCCAGCAGCTCGTCCGCGAGGAACACTGAAGCTTTCTTT; CDR3aa: CASSSSARNTEAFF
j_gene: TRBJ1-2; abundance: once; v_gene: TRBV15; d_gene: NA; CDR3nt: TGTGCCACCAGCAGAGAGGGCAAGAAAGATGGCTACACCTTC; CDR3aa: CATSREGKKDGYTF
j_gene: TRBJ1-1; abundance: NA; v_gene: TRBV10-3; d_gene: TRBD1; CDR3nt: TGTGCCATCAGCTACAGGGGTGAAGCTTTCTTT; CDR3aa: CAISYRGEAFF
j_gene: TRBJ2-6; abundance: NA; v_gene: TRBV15; d_gene: NA; CDR3nt: TGTGCCACCAGCAGTTTAGATCGGTACTCTGGGGCCAACGTCCTGACTTTC; CDR3aa: CATSSLDRYSGANVLTF
j_gene: TRBJ2-2; abundance: NA; v_gene: TRBV11-3; d_gene: NA; CDR3nt: TGTGCCAGCAGCCTAGAACCAGTCACCGGGGAGCTGTTTTTT; CDR3aa: CASSLEPVTGELFF
j_gene: TRBJ2-5; abundance: NA; v_gene: TRBV7-3; d_gene: NA; CDR3nt: TGTGCCAGCAGCATAACAACAGGGGAGACCCAGTACTTC; CDR3aa: CASSITTGETQYF
j_gene: TRBJ1-1; abundance: NA; v_gene: TRBV6-5; d_gene: NA; CDR3nt: TGTGCCAGCAGCCGGGACGGGCCGAACACTGAAGCTTTCTTT; CDR3aa: CASSRDGPNTEAFF